The 29 T cell receptor beta chains reported below all come from one sample, sequenced in a study of T-cell memory formation after mild COVID-19. In TCRdb, the 5' RACE reads were re-called with MiXCR into one record per CDR3 protein. The sample lists about 290,000 distinct CDR3 sequences; approximately 19% were seen once. Sequenced sample: PBMCs or a T cell subset sorted from them (not recorded which). The source is a man between 18 and 29 years old who had mild COVID-19 (a few samples of this study predate the infection). Cell type and time point are not known.

This clonotype appeared a few times. The V gene is TRBV10-3, the J gene TRBJ2-7; D may be TRBD1 (6 bases). V was cut by 0 bases and J by 7 bases, with 16 bases left in between. The CDR3 is 15 amino acids. Per germline, CDR1 ENHRY and CDR2 SYGVKD. CDR3 sequence reads: CAISESLTGFGEQYV. In DNA, the CDR3 is TGTGCCATCAGTGAGTCCCTCACAGGGTTTGGGGAGCAGTACGTC.

The chain has TRBV21-1 and TRBJ2-5; the listed D gene, TRBD2, was not tested against the DNA. TRBV21-1 represents a pseudogene. The CDR3 contains 18 residues. The CDR3 region has the DNA TGTGCCAGCAGCAAAAAGGAAGTACGGCAGGGGATTAGCGAGACCCAGTACTTC. It specifies CASSKKEVRQGISETQYF.

Many counts were recorded for this clonotype. The chain uses TRBV5-1 and TRBJ2-1; 10 positions agree with TRBD1. The V gene end was trimmed by 4 bases and the J gene end by 3 bases; junction bases not matched to a gene: 4. Germline CDR1 and CDR2: SGHRS and YFSETQ. The CDR3 runs to 15 residues. This CDR3 is CASSLRTGGYNEQFF. CDR3 in DNA: TGCGCCAGCAGCCTGCGGACAGGGGGCTACAATGAGCAGTTCTTC. The entire variable domain, with the rest obtained from reference TRBV5-1 and TRBJ2-1, is as follows: KAGVTQTPRYLIKTRGQQVTLSCSPISGHRSVSWYQQTPGQGLQFLFEYFSETQRNKGNFPGRFSGRQFSNSRSEMNVSTLELGDSALYLCASSLRTGGYNEQFFGPGTRLTVL.

There are a few counts of this clonotype. The chain joins TRBV20-1 to TRBJ2-3; D call uncertain. V lost 1 base, J lost 7 bases, and 12 bases lay in between. Germline CDR1 is DFQATT and CDR2 is SNEGSKA (reference sequence). The CDR3 contains 13 residues. The CDR3 DNA sequence: TGCAGTGCTAGAGTGGGTCCATCTAATACGCAGTATTTT. This encodes CSARVGPSNTQYF.

V gene TRBV5-1 combines with J gene TRBJ1-5; D ambiguous. The CDR3 contains 14 residues. V lost 4 bases, J lost 2 bases, and 10 bases lay in between. Germline V gives CDR1 SGHRS, CDR2 YFSETQ. The CDR3 region is CASSVGRGNQPQHF. In nucleotides, the CDR3 is TGCGCCAGCAGCGTTGGACGGGGCAATCAGCCCCAGCATTTT.

The sample holds a few counts of this clonotype. The V gene is TRBV9, the J gene TRBJ2-5; tentatively, D is TRBD1 or TRBD2 (5 bases each). Germline V gene lookup returns CDR1 SGDLS and CDR2 YYNGEE. Trimming took off 0 bases at V and 7 bases at J, with 10 bases between the two ends. The CDR3 totals 13 residues. This chain's CDR3 is CASSVGDGGTQYF. The CDR3 region has the DNA TGTGCCAGCAGCGTAGGGGATGGGGGGACCCAGTACTTC.

The chain has TRBV7-6 and TRBJ2-1, with TRBD1 matching 9 bases. The CDR3 length is 12 residues. V lost 10 bases, J lost 7 bases, and 5 bases stayed unmatched. Germline V gene lookup returns CDR1 SGHVS and CDR2 FNYEAQ. The CDR3 protein is CATGQGMNEQFF. CDR3 sequence (DNA): TGTGCCACGGGACAGGGCATGAATGAGCAGTTCTTC.

This clonotype turned up a few times. This chain uses TRBV7-9 with TRBJ2-5, with 8 nucleotides matching TRBD2. J lost 3 bases, V lost 10 bases, and 4 bases had no gene match. CDR3 length equals 12 residues. The germline V gene encodes CDR1 SEHNR and CDR2 FQNEAQ (reference sequence). Here the CDR3 reads CATGGAEETQYF. CDR3 coding DNA: TGTGCCACCGGGGGGGCCGAAGAGACCCAGTACTTC.

The CDR3 nucleotides read TGTGCCAGCAGCCCCACGGCGGGACACTATGGCTACACCTTC. Translation gives CASSPTAGHYGYTF. The chain has TRBV21-1 and TRBJ1-2; the D segment call TRBD1 is taken from the table without a DNA check. TRBV21-1 is given as a pseudogene. The CDR3 extends over 14 amino acids.

This clonotype was seen only a few times. V gene TRBV27 combines with J gene TRBJ2-5; TRBD1 is a possible D gene (5 bases). Germline V CDR1 and CDR2: MNHEY, SMNVEV (reference sequence). Deletions cut 5 bases from V and 3 bases from J, with 10 bases between. The length of the CDR3 is 13 residues. CDR3 amino acids: CASSLRQKETQYF. The CDR3 DNA reads as TGTGCCAGCAGTCTTCGACAGAAAGAGACCCAGTACTTC.

The chain joins TRBV15 to TRBJ2-3; D not certain. The V end was cut by 1 base, the J end by 3 bases, with 8 bases between. Per germline, CDR1 LNHNV and CDR2 YYDKDF (reference sequence). This CDR3 spans 14 amino acids. CDR3 protein: CATSRGLMTDTQYF. CDR3 DNA: TGTGCCACCAGCAGAGGCCTCATGACAGATACGCAGTATTTT.

The chain uses TRBV12-3 or TRBV12-4 and TRBJ2-5; no reliable D call. The length of the CDR3 is 15 residues. Trimming removed 6 bases from V and 2 bases from J, with 16 bases in between. The CDR3 is CASSPTPGIQETQYF. CDR3 bases: TGTGCCAGCAGCCCCACCCCGGGCATTCAAGAGACCCAGTACTTC.

V usage is TRBV6-1 and J usage is TRBJ1-3; tentative D call: TRBD1 (5 bases). V shed 0 bases and J shed 2 bases, with 14 bases lying between them. The CDR3 contains 17 residues. CDR1 and CDR2 (germline): MNHNS, SASEGT. In nucleotides, the CDR3 is TGTGCCAGCAGTGAAGCCGGGGCAGGGTCGGCTGGAAACACCATATATTTT. This gives the protein CASSEAGAGSAGNTIYF.

V is TRBV20-1 and J is TRBJ2-4; 14 bases fit TRBD2. This CDR3 region has 17 residues. The germline V gene encodes CDR1 DFQATT and CDR2 SNEGSKA (reference sequence). V shed 3 bases and J 0 bases; nucleotides not matched to a gene: 4. Here the CDR3 DNA reads TGCAGTGCTAGGGGACTAGCGGGGGTTCAAGCCAAAAACATTCAGTACTTC. Encoded protein: CSARGLAGVQAKNIQYF.

This clonotype was seen a few times. The rearrangement joins TRBV6-1 to TRBJ1-5; TRBD1 aligns across 12 bases. The CDR3 loop spans 15 amino acids. The germline gives CDR1 MNHNS, CDR2 SASEGT. V shed 5 bases and J 5 bases; nucleotides not matched to a gene: 4. CDR3 DNA sequence: TGTGCCAGCAGTTACGGGACAGGGGGCTATCAGCCCCAGCATTTT. Amino acid sequence: CASSYGTGGYQPQHF.

V and J are TRBV2 and TRBJ2-7; perhaps D is TRBD1 or TRBD2 (5 bases each). The germline gives CDR1 SNHLY, CDR2 FYNNEI. The CDR3 spans 13 residues. V lost 7 bases and J lost 4, with 14 bases in between. The CDR3 loop reads CASTARDPYEQYF. In DNA, the CDR3 is TGTGCCAGCACGGCCAGGGACCCATACGAGCAGTACTTC.

J is TRBJ2-2 and V is TRBV11-2, with D possibly being TRBD2 (5 bases). Germline V lookup: CDR1 SGHAT, CDR2 FQNNGV. V lost 5 bases to trimming and J lost 7 bases, with 20 bases between them. This CDR3 is built from 16 residues. As DNA, the CDR3 is TGTGCCAGCAGCGTCCTGGAGCCCCGGGGTAACGGGGAGCTGTTTTTT. It is translated as CASSVLEPRGNGELFF.

This rearrangement joins TRBV4-3 to TRBJ2-3, with D unresolved. Germline CDR1 and CDR2: LGHNA and YSLEER. V lost 0 bases and J 4 bases, leaving 5 bases between the germline ends. The CDR3 consists of 13 residues. CDR3 bases: TGCGCCAGCAGCCAAGAGTCGGCAGATACGCAGTATTTT. The encoded protein is CASSQESADTQYF.

The chain joins TRBV9 to TRBJ1-2, with no clear D. This CDR3 is built from 13 residues. Per the germline V gene, CDR1 is SGDLS and CDR2 is YYNGEE. The germline V and J ends were trimmed by 7 bases and 3 bases, with 13 bases remaining between them. The CDR3 here is CASSRAVDYGYTF. CDR3 DNA sequence: TGTGCCAGCTCGAGGGCCGTGGACTATGGCTACACCTTC.

The rearrangement links TRBV11-3 to TRBJ2-2; D unclear. In germline, CDR1 is SGHNT, CDR2 YENEEA. The CDR3 runs 13 residues. V was pared by 3 bases and J by 6 bases, with 8 bases between. The CDR3 loop reads CASSFEFPGELFF. CDR3 nucleotide sequence: TGTGCCAGCAGCTTCGAGTTTCCCGGGGAGCTGTTTTTT.

A few counts support this clonotype. This sequence joins TRBV7-2 and TRBJ2-7; D uncertain. The CDR3 covers 11 residues. V lost 7 bases to trimming and J lost 0 bases, with 4 bases between them. Germline CDR1 and CDR2: SGHTA and FQGNSA. CDR3 loop: CASTDSYEQYF. CDR3 DNA: TGTGCCAGCACAGACTCCTACGAGCAGTACTTC.

Only a few counts were recorded for this clonotype. The CDR3 sequence is CASSVGGGGEQFF. For the CDR3, the DNA is TGTGCCAGCAGCGTAGGTGGGGGCGGTGAGCAGTTCTTC. The chain is built from TRBV9 and TRBJ2-1, with D maybe TRBD1 (6 bases). V was trimmed by 0 bases and J by 9 bases, leaving 10 bases between them. The germline gives CDR1 SGDLS, CDR2 YYNGEE. This CDR3 is built from 13 residues.

V gene TRBV3-1 combines with J gene TRBJ1-1; tentatively, D is TRBD1 (6 bases). V lost 4 bases to trimming and J lost 9 bases, with 12 bases between them. Germline CDR1 LGHDT, CDR2 YNNKEL (reference sequence). CDR3 size: 12 residues. The CDR3 coding sequence is TGTGCCAGCAGCCGGGCCGGACAGAAAGCTTTCTTT. Its protein is CASSRAGQKAFF.

This clonotype has a handful of counts. Here the CDR3 reads CASSLGDGTMGYTF. CDR3 DNA: TGCGCCAGCAGCTTGGGTGACGGGACTATGGGCTACACCTTC. This chain links TRBV5-1 with TRBJ1-2, with a possible D match to TRBD1 (5 bases). Trimming pared 0 bases from V and 8 bases from J, leaving 14 bases between. The germline CDR1 and CDR2 sequences are SGHRS and YFSETQ. The CDR3 length is 14 residues.

The chain employs TRBV29-1 and TRBJ2-6, with 9 bases that match TRBD1. This CDR3 region has 15 residues. Trimming removed 5 bases from V and 4 bases from J; junction bases left unmatched: 6. The V gene's germline CDR1 is SQVTM and CDR2 ANQGSEA. The CDR3 DNA reads TGCAGCGTTAGTGACAGGGGGGACGGGGCCAACGTCCTGACTTTC. It translates to CSVSDRGDGANVLTF.

Many counts were recorded for this clonotype. The V and J genes are TRBV5-1 and TRBJ2-7; D uncertain. V lost 0 bases and J 6 bases, leaving 4 bases between the germline ends. CDR1 and CDR2 from the germline V gene are SGHRS and YFSETQ. The CDR3 is 11 amino acids. CDR3 region: CASSLGLEQYF. DNA of the CDR3: TGCGCCAGCAGCTTGGGGCTCGAGCAGTACTTC.

This clonotype has a handful of counts. The chain has TRBV6-2 or TRBV6-3 and TRBJ2-1, with 9 bases that match TRBD1. V lost 5 bases, J lost 4 bases, and 6 bases stayed unmatched. Per germline, CDR1 MNHEY and CDR2 SVGEGT. The CDR3 runs to 15 residues. CDR3 sequence reads: CASSPGTGYYNEQFF. DNA for the CDR3: TGTGCCAGCAGTCCAGGGACAGGGTATTACAATGAGCAGTTCTTC.

The genes are TRBV11-3 and TRBJ2-3, with 12 bases that match TRBD1. V lost 5 bases to trimming and J lost 4 bases; unmatched junction nucleotides: 7. The CDR3 loop spans 16 amino acids. Germline-derived CDR1 and CDR2 are SGHNT and YENEEA. The CDR3: CASSRGGQGAADTQYF. The CDR3 DNA reads as TGTGCCAGCAGCCGAGGGGGACAGGGGGCTGCAGATACGCAGTATTTT.

There are a few counts of this clonotype. This sequence joins TRBV5-1 and TRBJ1-1, with D maybe TRBD1 (6 bases). The germline V gene has CDR1 SGHRS and CDR2 YFSETQ. This CDR3 is 15 amino acids long. The ends were cut back, 3 bases at V and 7 bases at J, with 19 bases in the middle. The CDR3 nucleotides read TGCGCCAGCAGCTCTCAACAGGGTTCGGGTGTTGAAGCTTTCTTT. It codes for CASSSQQGSGVEAFF.